The clone carrying this T cell receptor (beta chain) was counted only a few times. This sample is part of a study of blood T cells in healthy people across ages. Alongside a J-beta primer mix, a sample-barcoded 5' primer served in a second PCR lasting 7 to 11 cycles. One entry per CDR3 protein results from TCRdb running MiXCR on the 5' RACE reads. The sample records fewer than 2,000,000 distinct CDR3 sequences, around 36% being singletons. CDR3 length: 14 residues. Germline assignment: CDR1 SGHTA and CDR2 FQGNSA. With 1 base removed from V and 4 bases from J, the gap between germline ends came to 8 bases.

The sample consisted of blood. This sequence originates from a woman aged 25-40 years in good health. This rearrangement joins TRBV7-2 to TRBJ2-1; unclear D gene. CDR3 DNA sequence: TGTGCCAGCAGCTTAGTACCCGCATACAATGAGCAGTTCTTC. Its translation is CASSLVPAYNEQFF.